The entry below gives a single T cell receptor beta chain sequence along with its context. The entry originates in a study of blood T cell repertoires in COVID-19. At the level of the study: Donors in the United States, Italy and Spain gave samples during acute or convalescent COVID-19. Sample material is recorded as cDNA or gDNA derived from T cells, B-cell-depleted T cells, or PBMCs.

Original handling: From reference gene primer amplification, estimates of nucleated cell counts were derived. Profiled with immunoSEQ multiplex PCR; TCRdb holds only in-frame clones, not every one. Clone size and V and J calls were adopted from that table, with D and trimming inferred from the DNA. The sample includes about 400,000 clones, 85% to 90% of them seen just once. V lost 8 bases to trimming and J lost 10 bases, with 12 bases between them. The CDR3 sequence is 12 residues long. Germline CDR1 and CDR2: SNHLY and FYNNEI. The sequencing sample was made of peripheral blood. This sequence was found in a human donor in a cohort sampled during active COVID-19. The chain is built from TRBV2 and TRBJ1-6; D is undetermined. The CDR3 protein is CASRVGESPLHF. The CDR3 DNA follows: TGTGCCAGCCGGGTGGGAGAATCACCCCTCCACTTT.